The T cell receptor beta chain under discussion was sequenced for a study of blood T cell repertoires in COVID-19. Study information: Spain, Italy and the United States supplied samples that represented acute and convalescent COVID-19.

Original methodology: Nucleated cell counts were estimated from reference gene primer amplification. The repertoire was sequenced with immunoSEQ multiplex PCR; TCRdb's copy has only in-frame clones and lacks some. V and J calls plus clone size are reproduced from that table; the DNA served to infer D and trimming. The sample carries around 68,000 clones, roughly 81% recorded once. This clone has a handful of counts. V shed 0 bases and J 5 bases; nucleotides not matched to a gene: 13. Germline V gene sequence: CDR1 LGHDT, CDR2 YNNKEL (reference sequence). The CDR3 totals 17 residues. This sequence was found in a human donor in a cohort sampled during active COVID-19. This chain links TRBV3-1 (or the pseudogene TRBV3-2) with TRBJ2-7; 7 bases match TRBD2. The sample consisted of peripheral blood. This CDR3 is CASSQDPAGAPYDEQYF. For the CDR3, the DNA is TGTGCCAGCAGCCAAGACCCGGCGGGAGCCCCGTATGACGAGCAGTACTTC.